The present T cell receptor beta chain was sequenced within a study of Graves' ophthalmopathy and Graves' hyperthyroidism. This CDR3 is 15 amino acids long. V was cut by 1 base and J by 1 base, with 11 bases left in between. Germline CDR1 SGHTA, CDR2 FQGTGA. This clonotype showed up just once. Being one base from a much bigger clone, this may be a read error. Beta-chain TCR CDR3 regions were amplified from RNA transcripts. Second-round multiplex PCR came after a first-round RT-PCR that employed HTBI primers. One entry per CDR3 protein results from TCRdb running MiXCR on the multiplex PCR reads. The sample has around 1.1 million distinct CDR3 sequences, less than 45% seen once; the top ten hold more than 9.5%.

The sequencing sample was made of peripheral blood or thyroid tissue (not recorded which). The V gene is TRBV7-3, the J gene TRBJ2-7; the D call may be TRBD1 or TRBD2 (6 bases each). This TCR was recovered from an adult man with Graves' hyperthyroidism. The CDR3 reads CASSLKGGESYEQYF. CDR3 nucleotide sequence: TGTGCCAGCAGCTTAAAGGGGGGCGAATCCTACGAGCAGTACTTC.